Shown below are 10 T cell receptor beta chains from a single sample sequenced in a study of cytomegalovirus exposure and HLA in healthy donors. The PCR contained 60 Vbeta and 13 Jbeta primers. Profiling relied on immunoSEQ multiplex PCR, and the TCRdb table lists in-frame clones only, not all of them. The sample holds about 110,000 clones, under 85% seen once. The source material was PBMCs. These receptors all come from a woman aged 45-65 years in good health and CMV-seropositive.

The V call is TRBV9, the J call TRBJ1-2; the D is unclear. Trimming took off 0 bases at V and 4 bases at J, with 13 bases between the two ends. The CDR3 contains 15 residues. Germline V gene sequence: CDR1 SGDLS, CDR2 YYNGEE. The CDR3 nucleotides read TGTGCCAGCAGCGTAGAAGAGAGCTCTGCCTATGGCTACACCTTC. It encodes CASSVEESSAYGYTF.

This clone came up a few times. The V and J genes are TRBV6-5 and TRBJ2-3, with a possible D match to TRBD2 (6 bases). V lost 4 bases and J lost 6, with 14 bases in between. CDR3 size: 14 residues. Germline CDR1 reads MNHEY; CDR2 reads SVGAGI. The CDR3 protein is CASSSVGAGDTQYF. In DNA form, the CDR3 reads TGTGCCAGCAGTTCCGTAGGGGCGGGGGATACGCAGTATTTT.

The CDR3 is CASSMEGGWRPQHF. CDR3 bases: TGTGCCAGTAGTATGGAAGGGGGCTGGAGGCCCCAGCATTTT. V usage is TRBV19 and J usage is TRBJ1-5; 7 nucleotides align to TRBD1. CDR1 is LNHDA and CDR2 is SQIVND in the germline V gene (reference sequence). The CDR3 is made up of 14 amino acids. V was clipped by 3 bases and J by 9 bases; unmatched bases: 8.

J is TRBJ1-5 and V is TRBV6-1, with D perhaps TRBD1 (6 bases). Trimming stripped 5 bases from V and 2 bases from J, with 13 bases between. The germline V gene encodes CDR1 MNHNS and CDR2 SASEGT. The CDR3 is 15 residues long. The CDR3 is CASSNRVEGNQPQHF. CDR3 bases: TGTGCCAGCAGTAACAGGGTTGAGGGCAATCAGCCCCAGCATTTT.

The DNA for the CDR3 is TGTGCCAGCAGTCCCGCAGGGAGGAGCACAGATACGCAGTATTTT. Amino acids: CASSPAGRSTDTQYF. The chain has TRBV2 and TRBJ2-3; a weak D match, TRBD2 (6 bases). The V gene's germline CDR1 is SNHLY and CDR2 FYNNEI. V was shortened by 5 bases and J by 0 bases, with 12 bases between the two germline ends. CDR3 length: 15 amino acids.

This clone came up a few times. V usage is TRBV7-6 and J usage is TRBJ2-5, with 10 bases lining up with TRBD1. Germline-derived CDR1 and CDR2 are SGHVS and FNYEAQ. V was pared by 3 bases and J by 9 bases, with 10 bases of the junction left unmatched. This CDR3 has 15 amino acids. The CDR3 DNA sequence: TGTGCCAGCAGCTTGGCGACAGGGGGCAAATTGGCCCAGTACTTC. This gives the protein CASSLATGGKLAQYF.

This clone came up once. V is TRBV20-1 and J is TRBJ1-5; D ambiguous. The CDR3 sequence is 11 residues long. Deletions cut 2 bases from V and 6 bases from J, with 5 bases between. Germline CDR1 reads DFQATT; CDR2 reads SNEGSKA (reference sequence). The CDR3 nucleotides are TGCAGTGCTAGATACGGTCAGCCCCAGCATTTT. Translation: CSARYGQPQHF.

The CDR3 DNA sequence: TGTGCCAGTAGTATACGGACAGGGCGGGGTAATGAAAAACTGTTTTTT. Encoded protein: CASSIRTGRGNEKLFF. J is TRBJ1-4 and V is TRBV19, with 8 nucleotides matching TRBD1. J gave up 4 bases and V 2 bases, and 6 bases lay outside the gene matches. Germline CDR1 and CDR2: LNHDA and SQIVND (reference sequence). This CDR3 comprises 16 residues.

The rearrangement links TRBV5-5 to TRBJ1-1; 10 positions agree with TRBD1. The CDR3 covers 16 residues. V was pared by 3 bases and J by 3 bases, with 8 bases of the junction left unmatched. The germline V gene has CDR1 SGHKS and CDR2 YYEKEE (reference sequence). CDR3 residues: CASSSLAGTGDTEAFF. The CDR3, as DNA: TGTGCCAGCAGCTCTTTGGCCGGGACAGGGGACACTGAAGCTTTCTTT.

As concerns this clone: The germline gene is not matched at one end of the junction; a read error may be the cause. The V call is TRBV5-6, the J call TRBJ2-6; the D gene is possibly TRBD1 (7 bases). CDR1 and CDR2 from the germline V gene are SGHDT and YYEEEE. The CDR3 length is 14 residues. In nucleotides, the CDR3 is TGTGCCAGCAGCTCCCGGCAGGGGGGCAACGTCCTGACTTTC. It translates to CASSSRQGGNVLTF.